Presented here are 8 T cell receptor beta chains from one specimen sequenced in a study of blood T cell repertoires in COVID-19. The protocol was immunoSEQ multiplex PCR, while the TCRdb copy is restricted to in-frame clones and leaves out a portion. The table lists roughly 90,000 clones, around four fifths of them singletons. Sequencing used peripheral blood. These receptors were taken from a human donor in a cohort sampled during active COVID-19.

The chain uses TRBV6-1 and TRBJ1-3; unclear D gene. Germline-derived CDR1 and CDR2 are MNHNS and SASEGT. The CDR3 consists of 15 residues. The V gene lost 2 bases and the J gene lost 0 bases, with 8 bases spanning the gap. This chain's CDR3 is CASSERSLSGNTIYF. As DNA, the CDR3 is TGTGCCAGCAGTGAACGGAGCCTCTCTGGAAACACCATATATTTT.

The CDR3 here is CASSPQTDLYGYTF. CDR3 coding DNA: TGTGCCAGCTCACCACAAACAGATCTCTATGGCTACACCTTC. The chain carries TRBV18 and TRBJ1-2; D gene uncertain. This CDR3 has 14 residues. Germline values: CDR1 KGHSH, CDR2 LQKENI. Trimming left V 1 base short and J 4 bases short, with 10 bases between.

V and J are TRBV24-1 and TRBJ2-2; D unclear. The V end lost 3 bases, the J end lost 8 bases, and 18 bases lay between the germline ends. The germline V gene encodes CDR1 KGHDR and CDR2 SFDVKD. The CDR3 has 16 amino acids. The CDR3 DNA follows: TGTGCCACCAGTGATGCTCGATATCGCCCCGGGGGGGAGCTGTTTTTT. This translates into CATSDARYRPGGELFF.

CDR3 bases: TGTGCCAGCAGTGATCGTGGGGGACAGGCCAAGCAGTATTTT. Translation gives CASSDRGGQAKQYF. The gene calls are TRBV6-1 and TRBJ2-3; 8 bases are a match to TRBD1. The V segment lost 3 bases and the J segment 11 bases; nucleotides outside the gene matches: 10. The CDR3 contains 14 residues. Germline values: CDR1 MNHNS, CDR2 SASEGT.

V and J are TRBV7-9 and TRBJ1-2; TRBD1 might be the D (6 bases). V was cut by 5 bases and J by 6 bases, with 13 bases left in between. CDR1 and CDR2 (germline): SEHNR, FQNEAQ (reference sequence). CDR3 size: 13 residues. CDR3: CASSSDRINGYTF. CDR3 in DNA: TGTGCCAGCAGCAGTGACAGGATTAATGGCTACACCTTC.

The CDR3 sequence: CASSLYAGEGVTQYF. The CDR3 DNA follows: TGTGCCAGCAGCTTATATGCGGGAGAGGGGGTTACGCAGTATTTT. The V and J genes are TRBV7-2 and TRBJ2-3; D might be TRBD2 (7 bases). The germline V and J ends were trimmed by 2 bases and 8 bases, with 17 bases remaining between them. This CDR3 region has 15 residues. Germline lookup yields CDR1 SGHTA and CDR2 FQGNSA.

V and J are TRBV27 and TRBJ2-3, with a tentative D call TRBD2 (6 bases). The CDR3 has 13 amino acids. The germline CDR1 and CDR2 sequences are MNHEY and SMNVEV (reference sequence). V was shortened by 6 bases and J by 2 bases, with 9 bases between the two germline ends. CDR3 in DNA: TGTGCCAGCAGACTAGCTCCCACAGATACGCAGTATTTT. Its translation: CASRLAPTDTQYF.

The rearrangement uses TRBV5-1 and TRBJ2-5, with 7 bases fitting TRBD1. Per germline, CDR1 SGHRS and CDR2 YFSETQ. The length of the CDR3 is 15 residues. Germline trimming cut 2 bases from V and 2 bases from J; bases unmatched to any gene: 6. CDR3 nucleotide sequence: TGCGCCAGCAGCTTCGACTACAGGGGACAAGAGACCCAGTACTTC. Translated, it gives CASSFDYRGQETQYF. The full variable domain, rest sourced from reference TRBV5-1 and TRBJ2-5, is KAGVTQTPRYLIKTRGQQVTLSCSPISGHRSVSWYQQTPGQGLQFLFEYFSETQRNKGNFPGRFSGRQFSNSRSEMNVSTLELGDSALYLCASSFDYRGQETQYFGPGTRLLVL.